The rows below give T cell receptor beta chains drawn from one sample of a study of blood T cell repertoires in COVID-19. Some clones are missing from TCRdb's copy, which holds only in-frame ones; the method was immunoSEQ multiplex PCR. Of over 150,000 clones in the sample, roughly 88% were seen once. The specimen was PBMCs or T cells enriched from blood (not recorded which). These receptors all come from a woman under 30 who had recovered from COVID-19. The CDR3 runs from the conserved cysteine through the conserved F or W. D genes are given only for firm matches. Only some rows state a clone size, as once, few, many or a class for expanded clones.

TRBD2	TRBJ2-3	.	TRBV18	CASSPSIAGITDTQYF	TGTGCCAGCTCACCATCCATAGCGGGAATCACAGATACGCAGTATTTT
TRBD2	TRBJ2-3	.	TRBV28	CASSFTPGGGPTDTQYF	TGTGCCAGCAGCTTCACTCCCGGGGGGGGACCCACAGATACGCAGTATTTT
.	TRBJ2-1	.	TRBV7-7	CASSLGTGSYNEQFF	TGTGCTAGCAGCTTAGGTACAGGCTCCTACAATGAGCAGTTCTTC
.	TRBJ2-7	.	TRBV28	CASSTLSDEQYF	TGTGCCAGCTCGACTCTCTCTGACGAGCAGTACTTC
TRBD1	TRBJ1-4	.	TRBV18	CASSPNRGHDEKLFF	TGTGCCAGCTCACCAAACAGGGGGCACGATGAAAAACTGTTTTTT
TRBD2	TRBJ2-1	.	TRBV19	CASRGQRGPVDEQFF	TGTGCCAGTAGAGGCCAGCGGGGGCCTGTGGATGAGCAGTTCTTC
TRBD1	TRBJ2-7	.	TRBV18	CASSPGTVSYEQYF	TGTGCCAGCTCACCTGGGACAGTAAGCTACGAGCAGTACTTC
TRBD1	TRBJ2-5	few	TRBV5-1	CASSLEGRGRETQYF	TGCGCCAGCAGCTTGGAGGGCAGGGGGCGGGAGACCCAGTACTTC
.	TRBJ2-2	.	TRBV19	CASTQGERWDSKDTGELFF	TGTGCCAGCACCCAGGGGGAGAGGTGGGACTCAAAGGACACCGGGGAGCTGTTTTTT
.	TRBJ2-2	.	TRBV4-2	CASSQDPFLPANTGELFF	TGTGCCAGCAGCCAAGATCCCTTCCTCCCCGCGAACACCGGGGAGCTGTTTTTT
.	TRBJ2-5	.	TRBV10-3	CAIASSRETQYF	TGTGCCATCGCTTCATCTAGGGAGACCCAGTACTTC
.	TRBJ1-2	.	TRBV28	CASTLGPNNYGYTF	TGTGCCAGCACATTGGGCCCGAATAACTATGGCTACACCTTC
TRBD1	TRBJ1-2	.	TRBV19	CASSPTGGIYGYTF	TGTGCCAGTAGCCCGACAGGGGGCATCTATGGCTACACCTTC
.	TRBJ2-5	.	TRBV29-1	CSVDGWGGRQETQYF	TGCAGCGTTGACGGTTGGGGGGGCCGGCAAGAGACCCAGTACTTC
TRBD1	TRBJ1-2	.	TRBV28	CASLQGGQLYGYTF	TGTGCCAGCCTCCAGGGGGGACAGCTCTATGGCTACACCTTC
.	TRBJ2-5	once	TRBV7-6	CASSLVGGSAETQYF	TGTGCCAGCAGCTTAGTGGGGGGTTCTGCGGAGACCCAGTACTTC
TRBD2	TRBJ2-3	.	TRBV28	CASSAGGGADTQYF	TGTGCCAGCAGTGCCGGGGGGGGAGCGGATACGCAGTATTTT
TRBD1	TRBJ2-5	.	TRBV15	CATSRAGTDQETQYF	TGTGCCACCAGCAGAGCCGGGACAGACCAAGAGACCCAGTACTTC
.	TRBJ2-1	.	TRBV18	CASSPAGDEQFF	TGTGCCAGCTCACCTGCCGGAGATGAGCAGTTCTTC
.	TRBJ2-4	.	TRBV29-1	CSVTQTGTKNIQYF	TGCAGCGTAACCCAAACAGGTACCAAAAACATTCAGTACTTC
TRBD1	TRBJ1-5	.	TRBV19	CASSQGQAFNQPQHF	TGTGCCAGTAGTCAAGGACAGGCCTTTAATCAGCCCCAGCATTTT
.	TRBJ1-5	few	TRBV28	CASSLITGNNQPQHF	TGTGCCAGCAGTCTAATTACAGGGAACAATCAGCCCCAGCATTTT